This TCR beta chain was sequenced during a study of metastatic and nonmetastatic thyroid tumors (dated by TCRdb to between 2020 and 2021). Turning to the overall study: For patients with malignant and with benign thyroid disease, the researchers compared repertoires between peripheral blood samples and tumor or nodule tissue samples.

The germline V gene (reference sequence) provides CDR1 GTSNPN and CDR2 SVGIG. V is cut by 3 bases and J by 3 bases, and the space between the germline ends is 11 bases. Reading from cysteine to phenylalanine, the CDR3 counts 13 amino acids. Of the read, only the CDR3 DNA is kept; its 39 bases are in frame from base 1. Concerning this clone itself: Its antigen is currently not known. There are no base qualities to consult, and no much larger clone falls within one base. The same CDR3 also results from other DNA sequences found in this sample.

Before undergoing thyroid surgery, none of the patients had been given any kind of treatment. Using T-cell receptor beta sequencing, the researchers looked back retrospectively at clinical samples from patients, gathered between about 2012 and 2018. Library preparation was by PCR. Sequencer: Illumina HiSeq 4000. High-throughput sequencing was used to profile the TCR beta-chain CDR3 region of each patient. The paper's processing steps were these. CDR3 differences across clinicopathological groups were used to build a classifier for discriminating distant-metastatic papillary thyroid cancer patients. To measure repertoire diversity the researchers used the Shannon index, while the Morisita-Horn index served to gauge how similar the tumor and blood repertoires were. TCRdb passed the public sequencing reads through fastp at Q25 and MiXCR, retaining productive beta sequences. TCRdb, not the original authors, processed these V and J calls. In this sample the table shows around 50,000 clones, almost 30% of which occur a single time. The ten most abundant clones make up approximately 15% of the sample.

General conclusions and limits of the study: In both blood and tumor samples, TCR beta diversity was reported to be significantly higher in malignant tumors than in benign nodules.

The rearrangement joined TRBV30 to TRBJ1-1; the D gene cannot be resolved reliably. Sequencing was done on a sample of blood. This TCR was sampled from a female donor with papillary thyroid cancer or a benign thyroid nodule (not recorded which). Some clones in this sample may be carry-over from other donors' samples. Here is the DNA: TGTGCCTGGAGCCTACAAAGGCACACTGAAGCTTTCTTT. This yields the protein CAWSLQRHTEAFF.